This TCR beta chain was found in a study of shared clonotypes between healthy human individuals. Study observations and caveats: Only blood underwent sampling, and tissue repertoires likely differ.

The repertoire was sequenced with immunoSEQ multiplex PCR; TCRdb's copy has only in-frame clones and lacks some. Of roughly 500,000 clones listed, almost 80% are singletons. On this clone: Its matching antigen is unknown.

The CDR3 is 16 residues long. Germline loops: CDR1 SGHTA, CDR2 FQGNSA. V shed 3 bases, J shed 7 bases, and the junction held 12 bases outside the gene matches. This clonotype was sampled from a woman aged 40 to 49 in good health. Some clones in this sample may be carry-over from other donors' samples. This sequence joins TRBV7-2 and TRBJ2-1; 7 bases line up with TRBD2. The sequenced sample was PBMCs. CDR3 region: CASSLSSAGAGNEQFF. CDR3 DNA: TGTGCCAGCAGCTTGAGCTCGGCGGGAGCGGGGAATGAGCAGTTCTTC.